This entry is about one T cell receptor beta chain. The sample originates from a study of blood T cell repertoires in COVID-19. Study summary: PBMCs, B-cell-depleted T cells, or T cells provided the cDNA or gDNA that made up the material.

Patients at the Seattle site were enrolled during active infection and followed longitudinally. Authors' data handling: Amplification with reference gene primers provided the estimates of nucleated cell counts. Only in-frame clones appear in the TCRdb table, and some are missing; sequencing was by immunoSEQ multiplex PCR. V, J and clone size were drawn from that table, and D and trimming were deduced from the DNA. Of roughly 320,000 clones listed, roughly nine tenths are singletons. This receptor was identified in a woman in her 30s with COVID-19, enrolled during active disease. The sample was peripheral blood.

The CDR3 region has the DNA TGTGCCAGCTCACCAAGAGAAGTTTTATATAATTCACCCCTCCACTTT. Translated: CASSPREVLYNSPLHF. The V and J genes are TRBV18 and TRBJ1-6; D gene uncertain. Trimming stripped 2 bases from V and 4 bases from J, with 12 bases between. Germline V gives CDR1 KGHSH, CDR2 LQKENI. This CDR3 has 16 residues.